These T cell receptor beta chains were read from a single sample in a study of T cell responses to AZD1222 COVID-19 vaccine. Sequencing used immunoSEQ multiplex PCR; TCRdb keeps in-frame clones, though not all of them. The sample shows under 95,000 clones, around 90% of them seen only once. Sequences were derived from peripheral blood, sampled on day 0 of AZD1222 vaccination. The origin of the receptors is an adult in good health. Both conserved end residues are part of each CDR3. D genes are given only for firm matches. Not all rows give a size; the values are once, few, many and, for expanded clones, a class.

cdr3_aa cdr3_nt v_call clone_size j_call d_call
CASSATGAPAFEAFF TGCGCCAGCAGCGCGACAGGGGCCCCAGCGTTTGAAGCTTTCTTT TRBV5-1 - TRBJ1-1 TRBD1
CASSLRRDSYGYTF TGTGCCAGCAGCCTAAGGCGGGATTCCTATGGCTACACCTTC TRBV11-2 - TRBJ1-2 -
CASSVDHREGGEFYGYTF TGTGCCAGCAGCGTAGACCACAGGGAAGGAGGGGAATTCTATGGCTACACCTTC TRBV9 - TRBJ1-2 -
CASSSLREQYF TGTGCCAGCAGCAGCCTGCGTGAGCAGTACTTC TRBV7-2 once TRBJ2-7 -
CASRGQAPYEQYF TGTGCCAGCCGAGGACAGGCCCCCTACGAGCAGTACTTC TRBV27 - TRBJ2-7 TRBD1
CASSLEVGRTSTDTQYF TGTGCCAGCAGCTTAGAGGTCGGCAGAACTAGCACAGATACGCAGTATTTT TRBV11-2 - TRBJ2-3 -
CASSDRTGHDYGYTF TGTGCCAGCAGTGACCGAACAGGGCACGACTATGGCTACACCTTC TRBV2 - TRBJ1-2 -
CASSRQGALGQPQHF TGTGCCAGTAGTAGACAGGGGGCGCTGGGTCAGCCCCAGCATTTT TRBV19 - TRBJ1-5 TRBD1
CASSFGQGVGEQYF TGTGCCAGCAGTTTTGGGCAGGGGGTTGGAGAGCAGTACTTC TRBV27 - TRBJ2-7 TRBD1
CASSSVARVSYNEQFF TGTGCCAGCAGCTCCGTAGCGCGAGTATCCTACAATGAGCAGTTCTTC TRBV11-2 - TRBJ2-1 -
CASSLGAGSPLHF TGTGCCAGCAGCTTAGGGGCAGGGTCACCCCTCCACTTT TRBV7-9 - TRBJ1-6 -
CASSSGVGQGGEKLFF TGTGCCAGCAGCTCCGGGGTGGGACAGGGAGGTGAAAAACTGTTTTTT TRBV7-9 - TRBJ1-4 TRBD1
CASSLSRGGSTGELFF TGCGCCAGCAGCTTATCTAGGGGCGGGTCCACCGGGGAGCTGTTTTTT TRBV5-1 - TRBJ2-2 -
CASKGGAYTGELFF TGTGCCAGTAAAGGGGGGGCCTACACCGGGGAGCTGTTTTTT TRBV19 - TRBJ2-2 -
CAGSRGPGTEAFF TGTGCCGGTAGCAGGGGGCCTGGCACTGAAGCTTTCTTT TRBV7-9 - TRBJ1-1 TRBD1
CASRQEQGFYGYTF TGTGCCAGCAGGCAGGAACAGGGATTCTATGGCTACACCTTC TRBV11-2 - TRBJ1-2 -
CASSLEGSTEAFF TGTGCCAGCAGCTTAGAAGGGAGCACTGAAGCTTTCTTT TRBV7-2 - TRBJ1-1 -
CASRAGDRRNYGYTF TGTGCCAGTAGGGCCGGGGACAGAAGGAACTATGGCTACACCTTC TRBV19 - TRBJ1-2 TRBD1
CASNLQGANTEAFF TGTGCCAGCAACCTACAGGGTGCAAACACTGAAGCTTTCTTT TRBV27 - TRBJ1-1 -
CASSYNRGRAATEAFF TGTGCCAGCAGTTACAACCGGGGACGGGCGGCCACTGAAGCTTTCTTT TRBV6-2/TRBV6-3 once TRBJ1-1 -
CASSPNRGNTEAFF TGTGCCAGCAGCCCCAATAGAGGGAACACTGAAGCTTTCTTT TRBV7-2 - TRBJ1-1 -
CASSQEGGNYNEQFF TGCGCCAGCAGCCAAGAAGGAGGGAATTACAATGAGCAGTTCTTC TRBV4-3 - TRBJ2-1 -
CASSLERDRVEKLFF TGTGCCAGCAGCTTGGAGCGGGACAGGGTCGAAAAACTGTTTTTT TRBV5-6 - TRBJ1-4 TRBD1
CASSQDGDPRGNSPLHF TGTGCCAGCAGCCAAGATGGGGACCCCCGGGGTAATTCACCCCTCCACTTT TRBV3-1/TRBV3-2 once TRBJ1-6 -